The 9 T cell receptor beta chains below all came from one sample that was sequenced in a study of cytomegalovirus exposure and HLA in healthy donors (dated by TCRdb to the late 2010s). Library construction relied on the immunoSEQ multiplex PCR assay. A mixture of 60 forward primers for TCR Vbeta segments and 13 reverse primers for TCR Jbeta segments was used in the multiplex PCR. TCRdb provides this immuneACCESS table in a form limited to in-frame rearrangements. Some clones are lacking; in checked studies, under half of them reflect an unresolved V gene, and why the rest are absent is not known. For this sample there are 60,000 to 75,000 clones; approximately 79% appear just once. 2.9% of the sample is held by the ten biggest clonotypes. Sequenced material: PBMCs. The receptors stem from a woman in her 30s in good health and CMV-seronegative.

This clone has only one observation. V is TRBV6-5 and J is TRBJ1-5; 9 bases match TRBD1. CDR1 and CDR2 from the germline V gene are MNHEY and SVGAGI. The CDR3 length is 13 residues. Germline trimming cut 6 bases from V and 7 bases from J; bases unmatched to any gene: 4. In nucleotides, the CDR3 is TGTGCCAGCAGCAGGACAGGGGACCAGCCCCAGCATTTT. Its translation: CASSRTGDQPQHF.

This clone was seen a single time. The genes are TRBV27 and TRBJ1-6; 9 bases agree with TRBD1. Germline loops: CDR1 MNHEY, CDR2 SMNVEV (reference sequence). J gave up 7 bases and V 3 bases, and 7 bases lay outside the gene matches. The CDR3 runs to 16 residues. Here the CDR3 reads CASSFMWDRANSPLHF. The CDR3 bases are TGTGCCAGCAGTTTTATGTGGGACAGGGCAAATTCACCCCTCCACTTT.

The chain links TRBV27 to TRBJ1-1, with D maybe TRBD1 (6 bases). The ends were cut back, 3 bases at V and 2 bases at J, with 16 bases in the middle. The CDR3 loop spans 16 amino acids. Germline CDR1 MNHEY, CDR2 SMNVEV (reference sequence). CDR3 DNA sequence: TGTGCCAGCAGTTTTACTCTTCGACAGGCTAACACTGAAGCTTTCTTT. Translated, it gives CASSFTLRQANTEAFF.

The table lists this clone with a count of one. This chain connects TRBV7-9 to TRBJ1-4; TRBD1 might be the D (5 bases). Trimming removed 4 bases at V and 3 bases at J, with 12 bases between. This CDR3 has 15 amino acids. Germline CDR1 SEHNR, CDR2 FQNEAQ (reference sequence). The DNA for the CDR3 is TGTGCCAGCAGCTCCGGGGGGGAACCTAATGAAAAACTGTTTTTT. As protein: CASSSGGEPNEKLFF.

The chain employs TRBV4-1 and TRBJ2-1; D unresolved. CDR1 is MGHRA and CDR2 is YSYEKL in the germline V gene. Trimming shortened V by 3 bases and J by 5 bases, and 5 bases separated the two germline ends. This CDR3 contains 12 residues. The CDR3 sequence: CASSHIDNEQFF. In DNA form, the CDR3 reads TGCGCCAGCAGCCATATCGACAATGAGCAGTTCTTC.

The chain recombines TRBV2 with TRBJ2-5; D possibly corresponds to TRBD1 (5 bases). The CDR3 totals 17 residues. Deletions cut 3 bases from V and 0 bases from J, with 17 bases between. Germline V CDR1 and CDR2: SNHLY, FYNNEI. The CDR3 DNA reads as TGTGCCAGCAGTGATCTTCGGACACCGAGGTACCAAGAGACCCAGTACTTC. Encoded protein: CASSDLRTPRYQETQYF.

J is TRBJ2-1 and V is TRBV5-1; the match to TRBD1 covers 9 bases. The CDR3 covers 15 residues. Germline V CDR1 and CDR2: SGHRS, YFSETQ. J lost 6 bases, V lost 0 bases, and 4 bases had no gene match. The DNA for the CDR3 is TGCGCCAGCAGCTTGGGGGGGACAGGGACCAATGAGCAGTTCTTC. Amino acid sequence: CASSLGGTGTNEQFF.

Only a few counts were recorded for this clone. The V gene is TRBV6-5, the J gene TRBJ1-1; no definite D call. CDR3 size: 15 residues. Germline V gene sequence: CDR1 MNHEY, CDR2 SVGAGI. Trimming took off 2 bases at V and 4 bases at J, with 14 bases between the two ends. Here the CDR3 reads CASSYKAGRITEAFF. The CDR3 bases are TGTGCCAGCAGTTACAAAGCGGGGAGGATCACTGAAGCTTTCTTT.

Here the CDR3 reads CASSFGGRGTDTQYF. The CDR3 region has the DNA TGTGCCAGCAGTTTTGGGGGCCGGGGCACAGATACGCAGTATTTT. The chain uses TRBV27 and TRBJ2-3; D is possibly TRBD1 (6 bases). Germline V gene data show CDR1 as MNHEY and CDR2 as SMNVEV (reference sequence). Trimming removed 3 bases at V and 1 base at J, with 11 bases between. This CDR3 contains 15 residues.